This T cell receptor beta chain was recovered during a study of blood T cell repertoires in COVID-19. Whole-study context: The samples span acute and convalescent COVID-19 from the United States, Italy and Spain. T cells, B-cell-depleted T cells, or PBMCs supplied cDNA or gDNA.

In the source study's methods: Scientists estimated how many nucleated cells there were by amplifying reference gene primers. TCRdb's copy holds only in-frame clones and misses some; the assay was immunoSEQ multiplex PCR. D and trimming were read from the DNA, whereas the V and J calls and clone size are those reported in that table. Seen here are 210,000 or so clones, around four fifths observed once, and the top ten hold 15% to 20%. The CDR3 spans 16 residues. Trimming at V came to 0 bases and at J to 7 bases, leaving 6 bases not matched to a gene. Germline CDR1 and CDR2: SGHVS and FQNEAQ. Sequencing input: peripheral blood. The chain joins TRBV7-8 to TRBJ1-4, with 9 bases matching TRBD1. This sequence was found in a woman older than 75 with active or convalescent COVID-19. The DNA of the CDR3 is TGTGCCAGCAGCTTAGCGGGGACAGGGATTATTGAAAAACTGTTTTTT. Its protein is CASSLAGTGIIEKLFF.